These 25 T cell receptor beta chains were all obtained from the same sample, sequenced in a study of T cells in Graves' hyperthyroidism and ophthalmopathy. Template material for amplifying TCR beta CDR3 regions consisted of RNA transcripts. During a first-round RT-PCR of the TCR CDR3, the HTBI primer set was used. TCRdb called the multiplex PCR reads again in MiXCR, with one record for every CDR3 protein. The sample holds hundreds of thousands of distinct CDR3 sequences, more than 15% seen once. What was sequenced was blood. These receptors all stem from a woman in her 40s with Graves' ophthalmopathy.

This clonotype was observed a few times. The J gene is TRBJ1-3, the V gene TRBV7-2; no clear D gene. The CDR3 runs 14 residues. Germline CDR1 SGHTA, CDR2 FQGNSA. Deletions cut 6 bases from V and 8 bases from J, with 17 bases between. This CDR3 reads CASSSNPRAHTIYF. Written as DNA, the CDR3 is TGTGCCAGCAGTTCGAACCCCCGTGCACACACCATATATTTT.

V usage is TRBV19 and J usage is TRBJ1-6, with a weak D call TRBD1 (5 bases). The CDR3 totals 17 residues. Trimming shortened V by 6 bases and J by 7 bases, and 22 bases separated the two germline ends. Germline V gene data show CDR1 as LNHDA and CDR2 as SQIVND (reference sequence). The CDR3 bases are TGTGCCAGTAGCAAAGCGACCCAAACCGGGGGGAATTCACCCCTCCACTTT. Its protein is CASSKATQTGGNSPLHF. Filled out from reference TRBV19 and TRBJ1-6, the complete variable domain reads DGGITQSPKYLFRKEGQNVTLSCEQNLNHDAMYWYRQDPGQGLRLIYYSQIVNDFQKGDIAEGYSVSREKKESFPLTVTSAQKNPTAFYLCASSKATQTGGNSPLHFGNGTRLTVT.

The table lists this clonotype with many counts. The V call is TRBV6-1, the J call TRBJ2-1, with D possibly being TRBD2 (5 bases). There are 17 residues in the CDR3. Germline CDR1 is MNHNS and CDR2 is SASEGT. The ends were cut back, 7 bases at V and 8 bases at J, with 27 bases in the middle. CDR3: CASTPQRGLATGDEQFF. CDR3 bases: TGTGCCAGCACCCCACAACGCGGGCTGGCCACCGGAGATGAGCAGTTCTTC.

This clonotype was seen repeatedly, ten times or more. This chain's CDR3 is CASSSGIGTDYEQYF. The CDR3 bases are TGTGCCAGCAGTTCTGGAATCGGGACTGATTACGAGCAGTACTTC. The genes are TRBV6-1 and TRBJ2-7; tentatively, D is TRBD2 (6 bases). The V gene's germline CDR1 is MNHNS and CDR2 SASEGT. CDR3 length: 15 residues. Between the trimmed V and J ends, which lost 5 bases and 4 bases, there was a span of 18 bases.

DNA for the CDR3: TGTGCCAGCAGCTCCTCGACTCTGAACTATGGCTACACCTTC. Translation gives CASSSSTLNYGYTF. The chain links TRBV7-9 to TRBJ1-2, with no clear D. V was trimmed by 4 bases and J by 2 bases, leaving 11 bases between them. CDR3 length: 14 residues. Germline lookup yields CDR1 SEHNR and CDR2 FQNEAQ (reference sequence).

This clonotype was counted between two and nine times. J is TRBJ2-1 and V is TRBV6-2 or TRBV6-3; a possible D gene is TRBD2 (5 bases). Germline V lookup: CDR1 MNHEY, CDR2 SVGEGT. The CDR3 has 16 amino acids. V dropped 10 bases and J dropped 6 bases, with 25 bases sitting between them. The CDR3 sequence: CAKLIAQDCLRNEQFF. The CDR3 DNA follows: TGTGCCAAGCTAATCGCCCAGGACTGCCTTCGCAATGAGCAGTTCTTC.

The rearrangement links TRBV28 to TRBJ2-7, with 13 bases identical to TRBD2. The germline CDR1 and CDR2 sequences are MDHEN and SYDVKM. The trim removed 2 bases at V and 8 bases at J, leaving 6 bases unmatched. The CDR3 extends over 15 amino acids. Here the CDR3 DNA reads TGTGCCAGCAGTTTACCCGGGACTAGCGGGACTAAGCAGTACTTC. It specifies CASSLPGTSGTKQYF.

This clonotype was seen a handful of times. This chain links TRBV20-1 with TRBJ1-6; no definite D call. This CDR3 spans 18 amino acids. Per germline, CDR1 DFQATT and CDR2 SNEGSKA (reference sequence). V shed 6 bases and J shed 0 bases, with 21 bases lying between them. The CDR3 protein is CSALKWGSGSSYNSPLHF. The CDR3 DNA is TGCAGTGCCCTTAAATGGGGATCGGGGAGCTCCTATAATTCACCCCTCCACTTT.

V is TRBV27 and J is TRBJ2-7, with 8 bases that match TRBD1. The V segment lost 6 bases and the J segment 2 bases; nucleotides outside the gene matches: 21. Germline V gene sequence: CDR1 MNHEY, CDR2 SMNVEV (reference sequence). This CDR3 contains 19 residues. The CDR3 coding sequence is TGTGCCAGCAGCCTCCGAGGGCAGGGGGCGCGGAGGGTTACCTACGAGCAGTACTTC. This encodes CASSLRGQGARRVTYEQYF.

This clonotype showed up just a few times. The chain joins TRBV20-1 to TRBJ1-2; no definite D call. Germline CDR1 is DFQATT and CDR2 is SNEGSKA (reference sequence). Trimming removed 5 bases at V and 2 bases at J, with 12 bases between. The CDR3 is 13 amino acids. Here the CDR3 DNA reads TGCAGTGCTCTGTCTGACGGAAACTATGGCTACACCTTC. Protein product: CSALSDGNYGYTF.

There are a few counts of this clonotype. The chain is built from TRBV11-2 and TRBJ2-7; TRBD2 matches 8 bases. Germline V gene lookup returns CDR1 SGHAT and CDR2 FQNNGV. Trimming cost V 5 bases and J 5 bases; bases outside gene matches: 5. This CDR3 is built from 13 residues. The CDR3 DNA is TGTGCCAGCAGCGTGGGACTAGTCGACGAGCAGTACTTC. Amino acids: CASSVGLVDEQYF.

This clonotype occurred a few times. The chain couples TRBV4-1 to TRBJ2-1; D not resolved. Germline V gene sequence: CDR1 MGHRA, CDR2 YSYEKL. The germline V and J ends were trimmed by 3 bases and 0 bases, with 12 bases remaining between them. The length of the CDR3 is 16 residues. The chain's CDR3 is CASSHGIGSSYNEQFF. For the CDR3, the DNA is TGCGCCAGCAGCCATGGTATTGGCAGCTCCTACAATGAGCAGTTCTTC.

This clonotype has more than one count but fewer than ten. This chain links TRBV15 with TRBJ2-1, with 12 nucleotides matching TRBD1. There are 15 residues in the CDR3. Per germline, CDR1 LNHNV and CDR2 YYDKDF (reference sequence). The trim removed 4 bases at V and 9 bases at J, leaving 7 bases unmatched. CDR3 amino acids: CATSTYPGQGAEQFF. The DNA of the CDR3 is TGTGCCACCAGCACATATCCGGGACAGGGGGCTGAGCAGTTCTTC.

This clonotype was recorded a few times. The CDR3 spells CASTDVRSRAFF. The CDR3 bases are TGCGCCAGCACCGACGTCCGTAGTCGAGCTTTCTTT. This chain connects TRBV10-1 to TRBJ1-1; D is uncertain. The length of the CDR3 is 12 residues. Germline CDR1 is WNHNN and CDR2 is SYGVQD (reference sequence). V shed 7 bases and J shed 10 bases, with 16 bases lying between them.

CDR3 sequence (DNA): TGCGCCAGCGCCCGGGACAGGGCCGACTACAATGAGCAGTTCTTC. Its protein is CASARDRADYNEQFF. The rearrangement joins TRBV5-1 to TRBJ2-1, with 9 bases lining up with TRBD1. CDR3 length: 15 residues. The germline V gene has CDR1 SGHRS and CDR2 YFSETQ. Trimming at V came to 7 bases and at J to 3 bases, leaving 8 bases not matched to a gene.

This clonotype showed up just a few times. The V and J genes are TRBV4-2 and TRBJ2-5; TRBD2 matches at 9 bases. V shed 0 bases, J shed 4 bases, and the junction held 12 bases outside the gene matches. CDR3 size: 18 residues. The germline gives CDR1 LGHNA, CDR2 YNFKEQ. As DNA, the CDR3 is TGTGCCAGCAGCCAAGAAGTTACGGTAGCGGGAGAGGCAGAGACCCAGTACTTC. Its translation: CASSQEVTVAGEAETQYF.

Note on this clonotype: Given a much more abundant clone one base away, this may be a read error. Since no conserved phenylalanine or tryptophan closes the CDR3, a read error is the likely cause. The chain carries TRBV30 and TRBJ2-7; D gene unclear. Trimming took off 0 bases at V and 2 bases at J, with 8 bases between the two ends. CDR1 is GTSNPN and CDR2 is SVGIG in the germline V gene (reference sequence). This CDR3 comprises 13 residues. DNA of the CDR3: TGTGCCTGGAGTGTTCAGCCTACCTACGAGCAGTACTCC. This encodes CAWSVQPTYEQYS.

This clonotype was observed many times. This rearrangement joins TRBV30 to TRBJ1-6; tentative D call: TRBD1 (6 bases). Per germline, CDR1 GTSNPN and CDR2 SVGIG (reference sequence). The ends were cut back, 4 bases at V and 10 bases at J, with 17 bases in the middle. The CDR3 covers 14 residues. The CDR3 loop reads CAWNRALTQSPLHF. CDR3 bases: TGTGCCTGGAACAGGGCTCTGACCCAATCACCCCTCCACTTT.

In its sample, this clonotype was seen many times. This chain uses TRBV2 with TRBJ2-3; possibly TRBD1 for D (6 bases). The ends were cut back, 8 bases at V and 1 base at J, with 16 bases in the middle. CDR1 and CDR2 from the germline V gene are SNHLY and FYNNEI. The CDR3 contains 15 residues. CDR3 sequence (DNA): TGTGCCAGCGAACCTACAGGGATCGGCACAGATACGCAGTATTTT. Its protein product is CASEPTGIGTDTQYF. Based on the CDR3 plus reference TRBV2 and TRBJ2-3, the full variable domain is EPEVTQTPSHQVTQMGQEVILRCVPISNHLYFYWYRQILGQKVEFLVSFYNNEISEKSEIFDDQFSVERPDGSNFTLKIRSTKLEDSAMYFCASEPTGIGTDTQYFGPGTRLTVL.

This clonotype was seen ten or more times. V gene TRBV2 combines with J gene TRBJ2-7; TRBD2 agrees at 10 bases. Trimming at V came to 0 bases and at J to 6 bases, leaving 5 bases not matched to a gene. The length of the CDR3 is 15 residues. Germline CDR1 is SNHLY and CDR2 is FYNNEI. For the CDR3, the DNA is TGTGCCAGCAGTGAAGCGAGCGGGGGGGCCGCCGAGCAGTACTTC. It codes for CASSEASGGAAEQYF.

This clonotype appeared a few times. The rearrangement joins TRBV4-1 to TRBJ2-3, with a weak D call TRBD1 (5 bases). Trimming removed 1 base at V and 0 bases at J, with 8 bases between. Germline CDR1 is MGHRA and CDR2 is YSYEKL. The length of the CDR3 is 15 residues. The CDR3 sequence: CASSQGQSSTDTQYF. CDR3 sequence (DNA): TGCGCCAGCAGCCAAGGACAGTCTAGCACAGATACGCAGTATTTT.

This clonotype was seen at least ten times. This chain joins TRBV24-1 and TRBJ2-1; 8 positions agree with TRBD1. Germline V CDR1 and CDR2: KGHDR, SFDVKD. V was pared by 1 base and J by 6 bases, with 7 bases of the junction left unmatched. CDR3 size: 16 residues. CDR3 DNA sequence: TGTGCCACCAGTGATTTCCGACAGGGGCTGGGCAATGAGCAGTTCTTC. Amino acid sequence: CATSDFRQGLGNEQFF.

Ten or more counts support this clonotype. This rearrangement joins TRBV18 to TRBJ2-7, with D possibly being TRBD1 or TRBD2 (6 bases each). The germline V gene has CDR1 KGHSH and CDR2 LQKENI. V lost 0 bases and J lost 6, with 15 bases in between. The CDR3 is 15 amino acids. The CDR3 nucleotides read TGTGCCAGCTCACCACCCCGGGGGCAATCAACCGAGCAGTACTTC. Encoded protein: CASSPPRGQSTEQYF. Complete variable domain (other parts from reference TRBV18 and TRBJ2-7): NAGVMQNPRHLVRRRGQEARLRCSPMKGHSHVYWYRQLPEEGLKFMVYLQKENIIDESGMPKERFSAEFPKEGPSILRIQQVVRGDSAAYFCASSPPRGQSTEQYFGPGTRLTVT.

V usage is TRBV29-1 and J usage is TRBJ2-1, with TRBD1 matching over 8 bases. CDR3 length: 13 amino acids. CDR1 and CDR2 (germline): SQVTM, ANQGSEA. With V trimmed by 4 bases and J by 8 bases, 7 bases remained unmatched. The CDR3 DNA sequence: TGCAGCGTTGGCCAGGGGGCGGCATATGAGCAGTTCTTC. It encodes CSVGQGAAYEQFF.

This clonotype has only a few counts. The chain has TRBV18 and TRBJ2-5; a weak D match, TRBD1 (8 bases). V was trimmed by 5 bases and J by 4 bases, leaving 20 bases between them. Germline V CDR1 and CDR2: KGHSH, LQKENI. The CDR3 loop spans 16 amino acids. CDR3 DNA sequence: TGTGCCAGCTCAACCCGACAGGGAGGGACAGGAGAGACCCAGTACTTC. Protein: CASSTRQGGTGETQYF.